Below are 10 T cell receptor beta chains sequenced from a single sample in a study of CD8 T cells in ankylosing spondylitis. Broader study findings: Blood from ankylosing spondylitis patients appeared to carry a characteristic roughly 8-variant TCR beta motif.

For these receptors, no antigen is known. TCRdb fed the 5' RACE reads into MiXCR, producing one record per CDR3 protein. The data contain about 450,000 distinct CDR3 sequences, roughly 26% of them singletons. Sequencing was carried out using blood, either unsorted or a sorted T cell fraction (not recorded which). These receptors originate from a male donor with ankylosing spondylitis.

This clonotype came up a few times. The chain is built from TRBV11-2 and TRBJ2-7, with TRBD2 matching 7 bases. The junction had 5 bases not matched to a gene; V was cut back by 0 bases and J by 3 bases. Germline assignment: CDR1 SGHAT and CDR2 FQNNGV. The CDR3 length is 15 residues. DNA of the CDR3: TGTGCCAGCAGCTTAGATGGTCTAGCGGTCTACGAGCAGTACGTC. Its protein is CASSLDGLAVYEQYV.

The CDR3 DNA follows: TGCAGCGTCGCCGGGACAGCTAATCAGCCCCAGCATTTT. It translates to CSVAGTANQPQHF. This chain uses TRBV29-1 with TRBJ1-5; 7 nucleotides agree with TRBD1. CDR3 size: 13 residues. CDR1 is SQVTM, CDR2 ANQGSEA, per germline. V trimming: 6 bases; J trimming: 4 bases; junction bases outside the gene matches: 6.

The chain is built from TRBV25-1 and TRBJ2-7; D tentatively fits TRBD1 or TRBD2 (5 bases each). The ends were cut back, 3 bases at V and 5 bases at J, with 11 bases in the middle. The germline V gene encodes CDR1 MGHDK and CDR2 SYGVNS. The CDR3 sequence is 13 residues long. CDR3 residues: CASSERGRDEQYV. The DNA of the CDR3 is TGTGCCAGCAGTGAGAGGGGTCGGGACGAGCAGTACGTC.

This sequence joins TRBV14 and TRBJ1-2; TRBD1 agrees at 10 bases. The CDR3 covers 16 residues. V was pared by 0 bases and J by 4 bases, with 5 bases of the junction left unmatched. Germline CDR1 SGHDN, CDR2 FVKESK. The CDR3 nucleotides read TGTGCCAGCAGCCAAGACCGGGACAGGGGCTTCTATGGCTACACCTTC. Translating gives CASSQDRDRGFYGYTF.

The CDR3 DNA sequence: TGTGCCAGCAGCTTAGGGTCGACAGGGGGGAGCAATCAGCCCCAGCATTTT. Translation: CASSLGSTGGSNQPQHF. V gene TRBV7-9 combines with J gene TRBJ1-5, with TRBD1 matching over 9 bases. Germline V gene sequence: CDR1 SEHNR, CDR2 FQNEAQ (reference sequence). This CDR3 is 17 amino acids long. V shed 1 base, J shed 1 base, and the junction held 5 bases outside the gene matches.

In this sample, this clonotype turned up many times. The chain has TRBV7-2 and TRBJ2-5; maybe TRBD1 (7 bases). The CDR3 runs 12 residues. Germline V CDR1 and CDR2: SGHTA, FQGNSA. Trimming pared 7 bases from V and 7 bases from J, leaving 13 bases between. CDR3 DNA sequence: TGTGCCAGCAACAGACAGGGAGGGACCCAGTACTTC. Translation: CASNRQGGTQYF. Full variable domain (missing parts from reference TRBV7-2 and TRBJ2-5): GAGVSQSPSNKVTEKGKDVELRCDPISGHTALYWYRQSLGQGLEFLIYFQGNSAPDKSGLPSDRFSAERTGGSVSTLTIQRTQQEDSAVYLCASNRQGGTQYFGPGTRLLVL.

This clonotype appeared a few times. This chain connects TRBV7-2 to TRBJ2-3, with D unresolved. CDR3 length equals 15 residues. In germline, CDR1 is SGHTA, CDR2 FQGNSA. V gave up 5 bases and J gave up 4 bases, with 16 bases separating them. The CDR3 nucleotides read TGTGCCAGCAGCCCCCAGGTGGTAGCCCCAGATACGCAGTATTTT. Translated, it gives CASSPQVVAPDTQYF. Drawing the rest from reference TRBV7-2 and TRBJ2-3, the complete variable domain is GAGVSQSPSNKVTEKGKDVELRCDPISGHTALYWYRQSLGQGLEFLIYFQGNSAPDKSGLPSDRFSAERTGGSVSTLTIQRTQQEDSAVYLCASSPQVVAPDTQYFGPGTRLTVL.

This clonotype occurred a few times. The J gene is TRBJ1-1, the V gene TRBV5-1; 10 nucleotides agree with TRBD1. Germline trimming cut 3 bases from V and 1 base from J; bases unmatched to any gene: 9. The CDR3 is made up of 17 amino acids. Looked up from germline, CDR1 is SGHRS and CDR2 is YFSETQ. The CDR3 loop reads CASSSGTGVGRNTEAFF. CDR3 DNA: TGCGCCAGCAGCTCGGGGACAGGGGTTGGTCGGAACACTGAAGCTTTCTTT.

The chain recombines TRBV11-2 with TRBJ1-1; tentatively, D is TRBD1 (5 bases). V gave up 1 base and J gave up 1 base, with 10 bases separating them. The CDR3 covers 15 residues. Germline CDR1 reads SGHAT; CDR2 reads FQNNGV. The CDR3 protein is CASSLGSGANTEAFF. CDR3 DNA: TGTGCCAGCAGCTTAGGGTCCGGGGCGAACACTGAAGCTTTCTTT. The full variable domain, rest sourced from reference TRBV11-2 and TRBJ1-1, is EAGVAQSPRYKIIEKRQSVAFWCNPISGHATLYWYQQILGQGPKLLIQFQNNGVVDDSQLPKDRFSAERLKGVDSTLKIQPAKLEDSAVYLCASSLGSGANTEAFFGQGTRLTVV.

CDR3 nucleotides: TGTGCCAGCAGTTTAATCGTTCCGGGACTAGCGGGAGTGCGAGATACGCAGTATTTT. Its translation is CASSLIVPGLAGVRDTQYF. V gene TRBV27 combines with J gene TRBJ2-3; 14 bases align to TRBD2. The CDR3 totals 19 residues. V shed 2 bases, J shed 5 bases, and the junction held 12 bases outside the gene matches. CDR1 and CDR2 from the germline V gene are MNHEY and SMNVEV (reference sequence).